This passage covers 30 T cell receptor beta chains from one sample sequenced in a study of regulatory T cells in long-lasting Graves disease. With iRepertoire HTBI primers and Arm-PCR of CDR3 regions, TCR beta libraries were built. TCRdb re-derived calls from the multiplex PCR reads in MiXCR, one entry per CDR3 protein. This sample yields about 220,000 distinct CDR3 sequences, of which 15% to 20% are seen a single time; about 11% belongs to the top ten. Time point given: newly diagnosed GD, antithyroid drugs for less than 3 months. Isolated PBMC RNA provided the starting material for the TCR library. The data also belong to a second study, concerning T cells in Graves' hyperthyroidism and ophthalmopathy.

The specimen was peripheral blood mononuclear cells (PBMCs), collected at new diagnosis, from a patient treated with antithyroid drugs. These receptors were taken from a woman aged 25 to 45 with Graves disease.

This clonotype occurred many times. The chain combines TRBV6-5 with TRBJ1-4, with TRBD1 as a possible D gene (5 bases). Germline assignment: CDR1 MNHEY and CDR2 SVGAGI. Trimming took off 4 bases at V and 7 bases at J, with 16 bases between the two ends. The CDR3 runs to 15 residues. CDR3 in DNA: TGTGCCAGCAGTTCCCTCGACTATGGGGGTGAAAAACTGTTTTTT. Its protein product is CASSSLDYGGEKLFF.

This clonotype was detected a few times. Possible read error: a much larger clone is one base away. This CDR3 fails to terminate in the conserved phenylalanine or tryptophan, so it likely reflects a read error. The chain joins TRBV6-1 to TRBJ2-1, with 9 bases that match TRBD1. Losses at the gene ends were 8 bases for V and 4 bases for J; bases not matched to a gene: 12. Germline CDR1 reads MNHNS; CDR2 reads SASEGT. There are 16 residues in the CDR3. The CDR3 DNA reads TGTGCCAGCTGCCCGTCCTGGGACAGGGAGTACAATGAGCAGTTCTCC. This gives the protein CASCPSWDREYNEQFS.

Many counts were recorded for this clonotype. The J gene is TRBJ1-1, the V gene TRBV30, with D unclear. Per the germline V gene, CDR1 is GTSNPN and CDR2 is SVGIG (reference sequence). CDR3 length: 14 amino acids. V was clipped by 1 base and J by 6 bases, with 15 bases between them. Here the CDR3 reads CAWSDRAVGAEAFF. As DNA, the CDR3 is TGTGCCTGGAGTGACCGGGCTGTTGGTGCTGAAGCTTTCTTT.

Only a few counts were recorded for this clonotype. Since a much larger clone is just one base distant, this may be a read error. The J gene is TRBJ1-2, the V gene TRBV20-1; D unclear. The CDR3 has 13 amino acids. The germline V gene has CDR1 DFQATT and CDR2 SNEGSKA (reference sequence). CDR3 region: CSTSLALNYGYTF. The CDR3 DNA follows: TGCAGTACTAGTCTTGCCCTTAACTATGGCTACACCTTC.

This clonotype showed up many times. The chain joins TRBV11-2 to TRBJ2-1; D not resolved. Germline-derived CDR1 and CDR2 are SGHAT and FQNNGV. Trimming cost V 6 bases and J 5 bases, with 14 bases left between them. The CDR3 is made up of 14 amino acids. This CDR3 reads CASSPTWADNEQFF. CDR3 bases: TGTGCCAGCAGTCCGACCTGGGCAGACAATGAGCAGTTCTTC.

This sequence joins TRBV4-1 and TRBJ2-2; TRBD1 matches at 8 bases. V lost 1 base to trimming and J lost 5 bases; unmatched junction nucleotides: 3. This CDR3 is 15 amino acids long. Germline V gene sequence: CDR1 MGHRA, CDR2 YSYEKL. This chain's CDR3 is CASSQVRTGTGELFF. DNA of the CDR3: TGCGCCAGCAGCCAAGTCCGGACAGGGACCGGGGAGCTGTTTTTT.

The table lists this clonotype with many counts. V and J are TRBV30 and TRBJ1-2; D remains unclear. This CDR3 comprises 14 residues. From germline, CDR1 is GTSNPN and CDR2 SVGIG (reference sequence). V was clipped by 4 bases and J by 6 bases, with 18 bases between them. The DNA for the CDR3 is TGTGCCTGGAAGCGGTGGGGTCGGGAGAATGGCTACACCTTC. This translates into CAWKRWGRENGYTF.

This clonotype has a count of ten or more. The J gene is TRBJ2-7, the V gene TRBV28; D is ambiguous. The CDR3 runs to 12 residues. Trimming left V 2 bases short and J 0 bases short, with 2 bases between. Germline V gene lookup returns CDR1 MDHEN and CDR2 SYDVKM. CDR3 protein: CASSLGSYEQYF. CDR3 nucleotide sequence: TGTGCCAGCAGTTTAGGCTCCTACGAGCAGTACTTC.

This clonotype was recorded at least ten times. This rearrangement joins TRBV2 to TRBJ2-5, with a tentative D call TRBD2 (6 bases). V lost 8 bases and J lost 4, with 17 bases in between. The CDR3 extends over 14 amino acids. Per the germline V gene, CDR1 is SNHLY and CDR2 is FYNNEI. The CDR3 bases are TGTGCCAGCTACCCTGGAGGGGTTGGAGAGACCCAGTACTTC. This gives the protein CASYPGGVGETQYF. Full variable domain (missing parts from reference TRBV2 and TRBJ2-5): EPEVTQTPSHQVTQMGQEVILRCVPISNHLYFYWYRQILGQKVEFLVSFYNNEISEKSEIFDDQFSVERPDGSNFTLKIRSTKLEDSAMYFCASYPGGVGETQYFGPGTRLLVL.

V gene TRBV7-9 combines with J gene TRBJ1-1; D call uncertain. Between the trimmed V and J ends, which lost 1 base and 1 base, there was a span of 7 bases. CDR3 length: 14 amino acids. Germline V gene data show CDR1 as SEHNR and CDR2 as FQNEAQ (reference sequence). CDR3 sequence (DNA): TGTGCCAGCAGCTTAGAACAGCCGAACACTGAAGCTTTCTTT. The encoded protein is CASSLEQPNTEAFF.

To note about this clonotype: A clone one base away is much larger, so this may be a read error. The chain joins TRBV7-6 to TRBJ2-1, with 7 bases aligning to TRBD2. The CDR3 runs 14 residues. With V trimmed by 5 bases and J by 9 bases, 10 bases remained unmatched. The germline V gene has CDR1 SGHVS and CDR2 FNYEAQ. CDR3 residues: CASSTRAGDGEQFF. CDR3 nucleotides: TGTGCCAGCAGCACTAGGGCGGGGGACGGTGAGCAGTTCTTC.

At least ten counts were recorded for this clonotype. The chain combines TRBV19 with TRBJ1-1; D is ambiguous. Between the trimmed V and J ends, which lost 3 bases and 0 bases, there was a span of 8 bases. Germline values: CDR1 LNHDA, CDR2 SQIVND (reference sequence). This CDR3 is 14 amino acids long. CDR3 in DNA: TGTGCCAGTAGTATTAGTCAGATGAACACTGAAGCTTTCTTT. As protein: CASSISQMNTEAFF.

This clonotype showed up many times. This rearrangement joins TRBV6-2 or TRBV6-3 to TRBJ1-2; D not resolved. The length of the CDR3 is 13 residues. Germline V gene data show CDR1 as MNHEY and CDR2 as SVGEGT. V was clipped by 4 bases and J by 0 bases, with 6 bases between them. The CDR3 loop is CASSSGTNYGYTF. The CDR3 DNA is TGTGCCAGCAGTTCCGGGACTAACTATGGCTACACCTTC.

This clonotype was counted many times. The gene calls are TRBV25-1 and TRBJ1-1; D remains unclear. V was shortened by 1 base and J by 6 bases, with 6 bases between the two germline ends. The germline V gene encodes CDR1 MGHDK and CDR2 SYGVNS. The CDR3 consists of 12 residues. The CDR3 region has the DNA TGTGCCAGCAGTGAATCTGTGGCTGAAGCTTTCTTT. It is translated as CASSESVAEAFF.

V gene TRBV24-1 combines with J gene TRBJ1-1, with 8 bases matching TRBD1. The CDR3 covers 15 residues. Trimming cost V 4 bases and J 0 bases; bases outside gene matches: 3. Germline lookup yields CDR1 KGHDR and CDR2 SFDVKD. The CDR3 DNA sequence: TGTGCCACCAGTGAGGGGGGACAGGTGAACACTGAAGCTTTCTTT. Amino acids: CATSEGGQVNTEAFF.

The sample holds many counts of this clonotype. J is TRBJ2-3 and V is TRBV3-1; D is uncertain. CDR1 is LGHDT, CDR2 YNNKEL, per germline (reference sequence). The CDR3 length is 12 residues. V lost 6 bases to trimming and J lost 3 bases, with 7 bases between them. The CDR3 DNA sequence: TGTGCCAGCAGTCCGACTACAGATACGCAGTATTTT. It specifies CASSPTTDTQYF.

The chain is built from TRBV11-3 and TRBJ2-3; D is perhaps TRBD1 or TRBD2 (5 bases each). TRBJ2-5 matches the DNA end more closely, so the J call is doubtful. Germline loops: CDR1 SGHNT, CDR2 YENEEA. The CDR3 is 15 amino acids. CDR3 sequence reads: CASSLPGPLRETQYF. In nucleotides, the CDR3 is TGTGCCAGCAGCCTCCCGGGGCCTCTAAGGGAGACCCAGTACTTC.

Turning to this clonotype: As the CDR3 is not closed by the conserved phenylalanine or tryptophan, this likely results from a read error. The V gene is TRBV29-1, the J gene TRBJ1-2; perhaps TRBD1 as D (6 bases). The CDR3 is 14 amino acids. Germline V gene data show CDR1 as SQVTM and CDR2 as ANQGSEA. The CDR3 region is CSVEADTGYYGYTL. DNA for the CDR3: TGCAGCGTTGAAGCAGACACAGGGTACTACGGCTACACCCTC.

The sample holds many counts of this clonotype. The chain employs TRBV11-3 and TRBJ2-2; no reliable D call. Germline CDR1 is SGHNT and CDR2 is YENEEA. The CDR3 has 12 amino acids. V shed 6 bases and J shed 7 bases, with 9 bases lying between them. The CDR3 DNA reads TGTGCCAGCAGAGACGTGGGCGGGGAGCTGTTTTTT. Encoded protein: CASRDVGGELFF.

The V and J genes are TRBV3-1 and TRBJ1-3, with TRBD1 as a possible D gene (5 bases). V was cut by 0 bases and J by 8 bases, with 20 bases left in between. Per the germline V gene, CDR1 is LGHDT and CDR2 is YNNKEL (reference sequence). CDR3 length: 17 amino acids. This CDR3 is CASSQDDSQSSADTIYF. In nucleotides, the CDR3 is TGTGCCAGCAGCCAAGACGACAGCCAGAGCTCTGCAGACACCATATATTTT.

This clonotype was seen at least ten times. The rearrangement uses TRBV28 and TRBJ2-2; TRBD1 matches 7 bases. The J segment lost 4 bases and the V segment lost 3 bases, leaving 5 bases of the junction unmatched. This CDR3 is 15 amino acids long. Germline loops: CDR1 MDHEN, CDR2 SYDVKM. The CDR3 DNA sequence: TGTGCCAGCAGTTTCGGTCAGGGGGTCACCGGGGAGCTGTTTTTT. Its protein product is CASSFGQGVTGELFF. Looking up the rest from reference TRBV28 and TRBJ2-2 gives the full variable domain: DVKVTQSSRYLVKRTGEKVFLECVQDMDHENMFWYRQDPGLGLRLIYFSYDVKMKEKGDIPEGYSVSREKKERFSLILESASTNQTSMYLCASSFGQGVTGELFFGEGSRLTVL.

At least ten counts were recorded for this clonotype. The rearrangement uses TRBV6-5 and TRBJ1-4; D not certain. Per germline, CDR1 MNHEY and CDR2 SVGAGI. The CDR3 is 16 amino acids. The ends were cut back, 2 bases at V and 3 bases at J, with 13 bases in the middle. The CDR3 nucleotides are TGTGCCAGCAGTTACCGAGGCTATTCCCCTAATGAAAAACTGTTTTTT. As protein: CASSYRGYSPNEKLFF.

This clonotype was seen at least ten times. The chain links TRBV6-2 or TRBV6-3 to TRBJ2-5, with D possibly TRBD1 on 6 matching bases. The V gene's germline CDR1 is MNHEY and CDR2 SVGEGT. V was clipped by 6 bases and J by 2 bases, with 13 bases between them. This CDR3 is 14 amino acids long. CDR3 nucleotide sequence: TGTGCCAGCAGGAGAGGGGGTTCTCAAGAGACCCAGTACTTC. It specifies CASRRGGSQETQYF.

The table lists this clonotype with a few counts. V gene TRBV6-2 or TRBV6-3 combines with J gene TRBJ2-7; TRBD1 matches at 7 bases. CDR3 length equals 14 residues. Unmatched junction bases numbered 8, after V lost 7 bases and J lost 2 bases. CDR1 and CDR2 (germline): MNHEY, SVGEGT. CDR3 nucleotide sequence: TGTGCCAGCACTGACGACAGGGCCCCCTACGAGCAGTACTTC. It yields the protein CASTDDRAPYEQYF.

Regarding this clonotype: This may stem from a read error, because a much larger clone lies one nucleotide away. The CDR3 does not close with the conserved phenylalanine or tryptophan, likely indicating a read error. The CDR3 DNA reads TGCAGCGTTGAAAACGGGAGGAACTATGGCTACACCCTC. This gives the protein CSVENGRNYGYTL. The chain carries TRBV29-1 and TRBJ1-2; D gene unclear. CDR3 length: 13 amino acids. The V gene lost 2 bases and the J gene lost 2 bases, with 9 bases spanning the gap. Germline assignment: CDR1 SQVTM and CDR2 ANQGSEA.

This clonotype was recorded at least ten times. This chain uses TRBV28 with TRBJ2-1, with 16 bases that match TRBD2. Germline CDR1 is MDHEN and CDR2 is SYDVKM. Losses at the gene ends were 8 bases for V and 4 bases for J; bases not matched to a gene: 5. This CDR3 is built from 16 residues. The CDR3 spells CASRGLAGGAYNEQFF. The CDR3 nucleotides are TGTGCCAGCCGGGGACTAGCGGGAGGGGCTTACAATGAGCAGTTCTTC.

The sample holds a few counts of this clonotype. The CDR3 DNA reads as TGTGCCAGCAGCGCCGGGACGGGTAATTCACCCCTCCACTTT. This codes for CASSAGTGNSPLHF. The V call is TRBV5-6, the J call TRBJ1-6; a possible D gene is TRBD1 (5 bases). CDR3 length: 14 residues. CDR1 and CDR2 (germline): SGHDT, YYEEEE. V dropped 4 bases and J dropped 6 bases, with 11 bases sitting between them.

This clonotype occurred many times. The chain links TRBV18 to TRBJ2-1; TRBD2 might be the D (6 bases). Germline assignment: CDR1 KGHSH and CDR2 LQKENI. V was shortened by 0 bases and J by 3 bases, with 9 bases between the two germline ends. The CDR3 has 15 residues. DNA of the CDR3: TGTGCCAGCTCACCACCGGAGGGAAGCTACAATGAGCAGTTCTTC. Residues: CASSPPEGSYNEQFF.

This chain uses TRBV9 with TRBJ2-1, with 10 nucleotides matching TRBD2. The CDR3 is made up of 14 amino acids. Germline V gene sequence: CDR1 SGDLS, CDR2 YYNGEE. Germline trimming cut 4 bases from V and 5 bases from J; bases unmatched to any gene: 3. CDR3 sequence (DNA): TGTGCCAGCAGCTCTAGCGGGGGAGACAATGAGCAGTTCTTC. It encodes CASSSSGGDNEQFF.

This clonotype was seen many times. J is TRBJ2-7 and V is TRBV20-1; 8 bases are a match to TRBD2. Germline trimming cut 4 bases from V and 5 bases from J; bases unmatched to any gene: 7. The CDR3 has 13 residues. CDR1 is DFQATT and CDR2 is SNEGSKA in the germline V gene (reference sequence). The CDR3 loop is CSAKEAGANEQYF. CDR3 DNA: TGCAGTGCTAAAGAAGCGGGAGCAAACGAGCAGTACTTC.